What follows are 3 T cell receptor beta chains derived from one specimen sequenced in a study of blood T cell dynamics during melanoma immunotherapy. Noted time point: pre-treatment baseline. Assay used: immunoSEQ multiplex PCR; TCRdb lists only in-frame clones, some missing. Here the sample spans some 9,900 clones, approximately 86% being singletons. This specimen was blood, taken from a patient treated with checkpoint blockade. These receptors were taken from a human donor with melanoma.

The chain joins TRBV14 to TRBJ2-7, with D maybe TRBD2 (5 bases). V lost 3 bases and J lost 0, with 15 bases in between. This CDR3 has 16 residues. Germline lookup yields CDR1 SGHDN and CDR2 FVKESK. Here the CDR3 reads CASSHVLAKSSYEQYF. The CDR3 DNA reads TGTGCCAGCAGCCATGTGCTAGCCAAGAGCTCCTACGAGCAGTACTTC.

This clone was counted a few times. The chain recombines TRBV19 with TRBJ1-2, with D possibly TRBD1 on 6 matching bases. V was cut by 4 bases and J by 2 bases, with 11 bases left in between. This CDR3 is built from 14 residues. The germline V gene has CDR1 LNHDA and CDR2 SQIVND (reference sequence). The CDR3 loop is CASSTPGENYGYTF. CDR3 DNA: TGTGCCAGTAGTACCCCAGGGGAGAACTATGGCTACACCTTC.

The table lists this clone with a count of one. V gene TRBV10-1 combines with J gene TRBJ2-3; the match to TRBD1 covers 9 bases. Per germline, CDR1 WNHNN and CDR2 SYGVQD (reference sequence). The junction had 6 bases not matched to a gene; V was cut back by 6 bases and J by 2 bases. This CDR3 region has 15 residues. CDR3 amino acids: CASRAGTGNTDTQYF. The CDR3 DNA reads as TGCGCCAGCAGGGCCGGGACAGGGAACACAGATACGCAGTATTTT.